A single sample gave rise to the 32 T cell receptor beta chains below, sequenced in a study of T cells in Graves' hyperthyroidism and ophthalmopathy. It was RNA transcripts that yielded the amplified TCR beta CDR3 regions. The HTBI primer set was used in a first-round RT-PCR of the TCR CDR3. TCRdb ran MiXCR on the multiplex PCR reads and lists one entry per CDR3 protein. The sample carries 500,000 to 750,000 distinct CDR3 sequences, less than 20% recorded once. Source material: blood. The receptors stem from a woman in her 30s with Graves' hyperthyroidism.

This clonotype has more than one count but fewer than ten. This chain uses TRBV15 with TRBJ1-1; D is ambiguous. The CDR3 is 13 residues long. V was pared by 5 bases and J by 10 bases, with 17 bases between. CDR1 and CDR2 from the germline V gene are LNHNV and YYDKDF (reference sequence). The CDR3 DNA reads TGTGCCACCAGCGAAGAGGTCCGGGGAACAGCTTTCTTT. Translating gives CATSEEVRGTAFF. Full variable domain (remainder filled in from reference TRBV15 and TRBJ1-1): DAMVIQNPRYQVTQFGKPVTLSCSQTLNHNVMYWYQQKSSQAPKLLFHYYDKDFNNEADTPDNFQSRRPNTSFCFLDIRSPGLGDTAMYLCATSEEVRGTAFFGQGTRLTVV.

In this sample, this clonotype turned up a few times. The chain combines TRBV28 with TRBJ2-2; D gene ambiguous. The CDR3 spans 16 residues. The germline gives CDR1 MDHEN, CDR2 SYDVKM. V was clipped by 4 bases and J by 3 bases, with 15 bases between them. CDR3 amino acids: CASSCFRTADTGELFF. CDR3 coding DNA: TGTGCCAGCAGTTGCTTTCGGACCGCGGACACCGGGGAGCTGTTTTTT.

This clonotype has ten or more counts. This sequence joins TRBV30 and TRBJ1-2, with a tentative D call TRBD1 (5 bases). Germline V gives CDR1 GTSNPN, CDR2 SVGIG (reference sequence). The CDR3 has 11 residues. V lost 7 bases and J lost 7, with 13 bases in between. The CDR3 coding sequence is TGTGCCTTCATCCGGGACGCTGGCTACACCTTC. It yields the protein CAFIRDAGYTF. Variable domain in full (rest from reference TRBV30 and TRBJ1-2): SQTIHQWPATLVQPVGSPLSLECTVEGTSNPNLYWYRQAAGRGLQLLFYSVGIGQISSEVPQNLSASRPQDRQFILSSKKLLLSDSGFYLCAFIRDAGYTFGSGTRLTVV.

In this sample, this clonotype turned up many times. The chain has TRBV20-1 and TRBJ2-7, with 12 bases fitting TRBD2. Germline CDR1 DFQATT, CDR2 SNEGSKA (reference sequence). CDR3 length: 16 amino acids. Losses at the gene ends were 4 bases for V and 7 bases for J; bases not matched to a gene: 14. This chain's CDR3 is CSAKHYTSGRINEQYF. CDR3 coding DNA: TGCAGTGCTAAACATTATACTAGCGGGAGGATTAATGAGCAGTACTTC.

V is TRBV6-5 and J is TRBJ1-2; D ambiguous. Germline CDR1 reads MNHEY; CDR2 reads SVGAGI. Trimming left V 4 bases short and J 6 bases short, with 12 bases between. There are 13 residues in the CDR3. In DNA, the CDR3 is TGTGCCAGCAGTTTCCAAAGCCCGGATGGCTACACCTTC. This codes for CASSFQSPDGYTF.

The chain has TRBV9 and TRBJ2-4, with D uncertain. The CDR3 has 14 amino acids. V lost 0 bases to trimming and J lost 1 base, with 5 bases between them. The germline gives CDR1 SGDLS, CDR2 YYNGEE. This chain's CDR3 is CASSVGSAKNIQYF. For the CDR3, the DNA is TGTGCCAGCAGCGTAGGGTCGGCCAAAAACATTCAGTACTTC.

This clonotype has a handful of counts. This sequence joins TRBV10-3 and TRBJ2-5, with D perhaps matching TRBD1 or TRBD2 (5 bases each). V was cut by 3 bases and J by 5 bases, with 13 bases left in between. Germline CDR1 and CDR2: ENHRY and SYGVKD. CDR3 length: 14 residues. This chain's CDR3 is CAISELGTRETQYF. CDR3 nucleotides: TGTGCCATCAGTGAATTGGGGACGAGGGAGACCCAGTACTTC.

This clonotype was detected only a few times. This rearrangement joins TRBV30 to TRBJ2-6; D is unresolved. The CDR3 consists of 15 residues. Germline assignment: CDR1 GTSNPN and CDR2 SVGIG (reference sequence). Trimming took off 0 bases at V and 2 bases at J, with 8 bases between the two ends. The CDR3, as DNA: TGTGCCTGGAGTGTTCAAGGACCTGGGGCCAACGTCCTGACTTTC. Translated, it gives CAWSVQGPGANVLTF. Variable domain in full (rest from reference TRBV30 and TRBJ2-6): SQTIHQWPATLVQPVGSPLSLECTVEGTSNPNLYWYRQAAGRGLQLLFYSVGIGQISSEVPQNLSASRPQDRQFILSSKKLLLSDSGFYLCAWSVQGPGANVLTFGAGSRLTVL.

A note on this clonotype: Since a much larger clone is just one base distant, this may be a read error. This chain connects TRBV20-1 to TRBJ1-1; 10 nucleotides align to TRBD1. This CDR3 has 16 residues. Losses at the gene ends were 1 base for V and 0 bases for J; bases not matched to a gene: 5. Germline V gene data show CDR1 as DFQATT and CDR2 as SNEGSKA (reference sequence). CDR3 DNA sequence: TGCAGTGCTAGAGTCGGGACAGGGGTTGTGAACACTGAAGCTTTCTTT. Amino acid sequence: CSARVGTGVVNTEAFF.

This chain joins TRBV11-2 and TRBJ2-1; the match to TRBD2 covers 9 bases. The CDR3 has 15 amino acids. CDR1 is SGHAT and CDR2 is FQNNGV in the germline V gene. The J segment lost 9 bases and the V segment lost 1 base, leaving 7 bases of the junction unmatched. The CDR3 region is CASSLAGGRAGEQFF. The CDR3 DNA is TGTGCCAGCAGCTTAGCCGGCGGGAGGGCCGGTGAGCAGTTCTTC.

This clonotype was counted at least ten times. The V gene is TRBV20-1, the J gene TRBJ2-7, with TRBD1 identical over 7 bases. J was trimmed by 2 bases and V by 1 base; bases with no gene match: 2. CDR1 DFQATT and CDR2 SNEGSKA come from the germline V gene (reference sequence). This CDR3 has 13 amino acids. The CDR3 sequence: CSARAGQAYEQYF. CDR3 sequence (DNA): TGCAGTGCTAGAGCTGGACAGGCCTACGAGCAGTACTTC.

At least ten counts were recorded for this clonotype. The V and J genes are TRBV6-1 and TRBJ1-2; TRBD1 agrees at 8 bases. V lost 2 bases to trimming and J lost 1 base; unmatched junction nucleotides: 6. Looked up from germline, CDR1 is MNHNS and CDR2 is SASEGT. This CDR3 has 16 amino acids. DNA of the CDR3: TGTGCCAGCAGTGAATACCCAGGACAGGGTAACTATGGCTACACCTTC. Its protein product is CASSEYPGQGNYGYTF.

This clonotype showed up just a few times. The rearrangement uses TRBV18 and TRBJ2-3; D call uncertain. CDR3 length: 15 amino acids. Germline loops: CDR1 KGHSH, CDR2 LQKENI. Trimming removed 3 bases at V and 3 bases at J, with 13 bases between. CDR3 region: CASSPRHQGTDTQYF. DNA for the CDR3: TGTGCCAGCTCACCTCGACACCAAGGGACAGATACGCAGTATTTT. The full variable domain, rest sourced from reference TRBV18 and TRBJ2-3, is NAGVMQNPRHLVRRRGQEARLRCSPMKGHSHVYWYRQLPEEGLKFMVYLQKENIIDESGMPKERFSAEFPKEGPSILRIQQVVRGDSAAYFCASSPRHQGTDTQYFGPGTRLTVL.

This clonotype came up many times. The gene calls are TRBV7-8 and TRBJ1-3; TRBD1 is a possible D gene (5 bases). The CDR3 loop spans 14 amino acids. Trimming pared 5 bases from V and 9 bases from J, leaving 17 bases between. The germline gives CDR1 SGHVS, CDR2 FQNEAQ. In DNA form, the CDR3 reads TGTGCCAGCAGCCCAAGGCAGGGCTGGGGCACCATATATTTT. It specifies CASSPRQGWGTIYF. Full variable domain (missing parts from reference TRBV7-8 and TRBJ1-3): GAGVSQSPRYKVAKRGQDVALRCDPISGHVSLFWYQQALGQGPEFLTYFQNEAQLDKSGLPSDRFFAERPEGSVSTLKIQRTQQEDSAVYLCASSPRQGWGTIYFGEGSWLTVV.

The V call is TRBV5-8, the J call TRBJ2-7; maybe TRBD1 (5 bases). Trimming stripped 2 bases from V and 5 bases from J, with 8 bases between. Germline-derived CDR1 and CDR2 are SGHTS and YDEGEE. This CDR3 contains 12 residues. This CDR3 is CASSLRGHEQYF. The CDR3 bases are TGTGCCAGCAGCTTAAGGGGTCACGAGCAGTACTTC.

This clonotype was counted ten times or more. The rearrangement joins TRBV15 to TRBJ2-2; 10 bases map to TRBD2. This CDR3 comprises 16 residues. Germline-derived CDR1 and CDR2 are LNHNV and YYDKDF (reference sequence). V gave up 2 bases and J gave up 6 bases; unmatched junction bases: 6. The CDR3 loop is CATSRSLAGVPGELFF. DNA of the CDR3: TGTGCCACCAGCAGAAGTCTAGCGGGAGTTCCCGGGGAGCTGTTTTTT.

This clonotype has a count of ten or more. The chain couples TRBV7-2 to TRBJ2-1; 7 nucleotides line up with TRBD2. The CDR3 totals 13 residues. Germline V gives CDR1 SGHTA, CDR2 FQGNSA. The ends lost 4 bases at V and 9 bases at J; junction bases unmatched: 6. In DNA, the CDR3 is TGTGCCAGCAGCTCGAGACTAGCCAGTGAGCAGTTCTTC. Its protein product is CASSSRLASEQFF.

This clonotype has at least ten counts. This chain uses TRBV18 with TRBJ2-7; 8 bases map to TRBD2. CDR1 is KGHSH, CDR2 LQKENI, per germline. This CDR3 region has 13 residues. V lost 3 bases, J lost 6 bases, and 4 bases stayed unmatched. The CDR3 protein is CASSPSGGLEQYF. The CDR3 nucleotides are TGTGCCAGCTCACCCTCGGGGGGGCTCGAGCAGTACTTC.

In this sample, this clonotype turned up many times. This chain links TRBV29-1 with TRBJ2-5; D remains unclear. Germline-derived CDR1 and CDR2 are SQVTM and ANQGSEA. The CDR3 contains 10 residues. The ends were cut back, 2 bases at V and 2 bases at J, with 0 bases in the middle. CDR3 sequence: CSVEQETQYF. CDR3 nucleotide sequence: TGCAGCGTTGAACAAGAGACCCAGTACTTC. Combining the CDR3 with reference TRBV29-1 and TRBJ2-5 gives the whole variable domain SAVISQKPSRDICQRGTSLTIQCQVDSQVTMMFWYRQQPGQSLTLIATANQGSEATYESGFVIDKFPISRPNLTFSTLTVSNMSPEDSSIYLCSVEQETQYFGPGTRLLVL.

The sample holds many counts of this clonotype. V and J are TRBV18 and TRBJ1-4; D gene uncertain. The germline gives CDR1 KGHSH, CDR2 LQKENI. Trimming cost V 8 bases and J 0 bases, with 7 bases left between them. The length of the CDR3 is 13 residues. The CDR3 protein is CASTRSTNEKLFF. CDR3 in DNA: TGTGCCAGCACTCGATCAACTAATGAAAAACTGTTTTTT.

This clonotype came up a few times. This chain connects TRBV7-9 to TRBJ1-4; TRBD1 aligns across 8 bases. Looked up from germline, CDR1 is SEHNR and CDR2 is FQNEAQ (reference sequence). This CDR3 has 15 residues. After removal of 5 bases from V and 5 bases from J, the junction contained 7 bases not matched to a gene. The CDR3 DNA sequence: TGTGCCAGCAGCGTACCAGGGGGCACGAATGAAAAACTGTTTTTT. This sequence encodes CASSVPGGTNEKLFF.

The chain employs TRBV7-6 and TRBJ2-2; 9 nucleotides line up with TRBD1. Losses at the gene ends were 4 bases for V and 4 bases for J; bases not matched to a gene: 10. The CDR3 totals 17 residues. Germline CDR1 SGHVS, CDR2 FNYEAQ. This CDR3 reads CASSSLWGQGVTGELFF. Here the CDR3 DNA reads TGTGCCAGCAGCTCCCTTTGGGGACAGGGAGTCACCGGGGAGCTGTTTTTT.

On this clonotype itself: This clone may be a read error of a much larger clone one base away. Because it lacks the conserved phenylalanine or tryptophan at the end, this CDR3 is likely a read error. This chain links TRBV9 with TRBJ2-1; 8 positions match TRBD2. Germline CDR1 reads SGDLS; CDR2 reads YYNGEE. After removal of 4 bases from V and 4 bases from J, the junction contained 7 bases not matched to a gene. This CDR3 region has 15 residues. Here the CDR3 reads CASSSSGGSYNEQFL. CDR3 DNA: TGTGCCAGCAGCTCGAGCGGGGGCTCTTACAATGAGCAGTTCCTC.

This clonotype appeared many times. The CDR3 loop is CASSISGMNTEAFF. CDR3 nucleotides: TGTGCCAGTAGTATCAGCGGGATGAACACTGAAGCTTTCTTT. The gene calls are TRBV19 and TRBJ1-1; D unclear. The V end lost 3 bases, the J end lost 0 bases, and 8 bases lay between the germline ends. Germline CDR1 reads LNHDA; CDR2 reads SQIVND (reference sequence). The CDR3 contains 14 residues.

In this sample, this clonotype turned up many times. The chain recombines TRBV2 with TRBJ1-2, with 7 bases fitting TRBD1. V lost 5 bases, J lost 5 bases, and 5 bases stayed unmatched. The length of the CDR3 is 13 residues. CDR1 SNHLY and CDR2 FYNNEI come from the germline V gene. CDR3 nucleotides: TGTGCCAGCAGTAGGACAGGCCTATATGGCTACACCTTC. This gives the protein CASSRTGLYGYTF.

This clonotype occurred many times. The chain links TRBV7-2 to TRBJ1-1, with D uncertain. Trimming removed 0 bases at V and 1 base at J, with 6 bases between. Germline CDR1 SGHTA, CDR2 FQGNSA. This CDR3 is 14 amino acids long. The CDR3 nucleotides read TGTGCCAGCAGCTTAGCCCCGAAGAACACTGAAGCTTTCTTT. Translation gives CASSLAPKNTEAFF.

The rearrangement links TRBV3-1 to TRBJ2-7; 9 nucleotides agree with TRBD2. The germline gives CDR1 LGHDT, CDR2 YNNKEL (reference sequence). J lost 5 bases, V lost 0 bases, and 2 bases had no gene match. The CDR3 extends over 14 amino acids. Written as DNA, the CDR3 is TGTGCCAGCAGCCAAGAGACTAGCGGCAACGAGCAGTACTTC. Translating it yields CASSQETSGNEQYF.

The chain uses TRBV20-1 and TRBJ2-3; 9 nucleotides line up with TRBD2. V trimming: 5 bases; J trimming: 0 bases; junction bases outside the gene matches: 6. CDR1 DFQATT and CDR2 SNEGSKA come from the germline V gene (reference sequence). The length of the CDR3 is 15 residues. CDR3 protein: CSAAGLAISTDTQYF. Here the CDR3 DNA reads TGCAGTGCTGCGGGACTAGCAATTAGCACAGATACGCAGTATTTT.

This clonotype was seen at least ten times. This rearrangement joins TRBV28 to TRBJ1-5; possibly TRBD1 for D (5 bases). V lost 2 bases and J 0 bases, leaving 11 bases between the germline ends. The CDR3 length is 16 residues. The V gene's germline CDR1 is MDHEN and CDR2 SYDVKM. CDR3 sequence: CASSLPAGPSNQPQHF. In DNA form, the CDR3 reads TGTGCCAGCAGTTTACCAGCGGGACCTAGCAATCAGCCCCAGCATTTT.

This clonotype was detected ten times or more. The CDR3 nucleotides read TGTGCCAGCAGCTTCTCTGCAGGCCCGGGCACTGAAGCTTTCTTT. Encoded protein: CASSFSAGPGTEAFF. The rearrangement joins TRBV11-2 to TRBJ1-1; D is unclear. Germline V gene data show CDR1 as SGHAT and CDR2 as FQNNGV. V was pared by 3 bases and J by 4 bases, with 15 bases between. The CDR3 is 15 amino acids.

On this clonotype itself: This clone may be a read error of a much larger clone one base away. The V gene is TRBV27, the J gene TRBJ2-1; tentative D call: TRBD1 (6 bases). This CDR3 contains 17 residues. The germline V gene encodes CDR1 MNHEY and CDR2 SMNVEV (reference sequence). CDR3 sequence: CASSRRGRDTYYDEQFF. The CDR3, as DNA: TGTGCCAGCAGTCGTCGTGGAAGGGACACATACTACGATGAGCAGTTCTTC.

This clonotype was counted ten times or more. The chain links TRBV12-3 or TRBV12-4 to TRBJ2-5; 7 bases are a match to TRBD2. The trim removed 0 bases at V and 6 bases at J, leaving 4 bases unmatched. This CDR3 comprises 14 residues. CDR3 bases: TGTGCCAGCAGTTTAGCGGGAGGGTCGAAGACCCAGTACTTC. Translated: CASSLAGGSKTQYF.